This TCR beta chain derives from a study of control samples from healthy donors and cancer patients. Some clones are missing from TCRdb's copy, which holds only in-frame ones; the method was immunoSEQ multiplex PCR. The sample yields 200,000 or so clones, roughly 94% seen once. CDR3 size: 15 residues. Germline lookup yields CDR1 LGHNA and CDR2 YNFKEQ. V lost 1 base to trimming and J lost 3 bases, with 12 bases between them. The rearrangement joins TRBV4-2 to TRBJ2-5; D call uncertain. What was sequenced was blood. This clonotype was sampled from a man aged 50-60 years in good health. CDR3 residues: CASSQVLSREETQYF. The CDR3 DNA follows: TGTGCCAGCAGCCAAGTCCTTTCCAGAGAAGAGACCCAGTACTTC.